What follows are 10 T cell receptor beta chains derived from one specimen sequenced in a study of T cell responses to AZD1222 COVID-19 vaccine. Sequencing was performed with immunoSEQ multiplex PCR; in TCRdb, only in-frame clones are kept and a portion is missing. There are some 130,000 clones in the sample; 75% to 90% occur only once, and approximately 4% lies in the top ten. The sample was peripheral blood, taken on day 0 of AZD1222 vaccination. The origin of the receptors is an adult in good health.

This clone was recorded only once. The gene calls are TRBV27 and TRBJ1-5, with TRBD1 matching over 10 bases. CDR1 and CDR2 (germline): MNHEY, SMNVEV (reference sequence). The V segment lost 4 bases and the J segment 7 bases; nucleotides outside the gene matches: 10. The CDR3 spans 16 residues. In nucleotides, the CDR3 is TGTGCCAGCAGTTCACTTGGGACAGGGGATTTGCAGCCCCAGCATTTT. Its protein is CASSSLGTGDLQPQHF.

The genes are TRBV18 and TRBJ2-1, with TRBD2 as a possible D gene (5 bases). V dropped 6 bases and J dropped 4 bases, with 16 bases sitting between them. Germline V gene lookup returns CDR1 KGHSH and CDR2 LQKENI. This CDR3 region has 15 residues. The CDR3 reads CASSPDYNSYNEQFF. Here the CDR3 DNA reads TGTGCCAGCTCCCCCGACTACAATTCTTACAATGAGCAGTTCTTC.

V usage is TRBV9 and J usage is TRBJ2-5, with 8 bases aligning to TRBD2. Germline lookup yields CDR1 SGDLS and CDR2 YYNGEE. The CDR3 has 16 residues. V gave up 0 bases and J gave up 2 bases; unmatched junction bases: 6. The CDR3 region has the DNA TGTGCCAGCAGCGTAGGAGGGTTAGCGGGGCAAGAGACCCAGTACTTC. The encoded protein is CASSVGGLAGQETQYF.

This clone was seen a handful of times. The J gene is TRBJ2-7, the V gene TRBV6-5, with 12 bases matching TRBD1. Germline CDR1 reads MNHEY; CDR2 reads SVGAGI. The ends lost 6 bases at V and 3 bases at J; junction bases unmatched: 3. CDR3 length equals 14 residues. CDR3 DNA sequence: TGTGCCAGCAGCTGGGACAGGGGGCTCTACGAGCAGTACTTC. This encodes CASSWDRGLYEQYF.

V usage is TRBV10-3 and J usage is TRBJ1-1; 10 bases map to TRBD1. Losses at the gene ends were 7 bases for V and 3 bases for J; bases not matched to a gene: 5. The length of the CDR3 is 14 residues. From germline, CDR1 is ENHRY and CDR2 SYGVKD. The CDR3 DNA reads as TGTGCCATCAATGACAGGGGGCCGGACACTGAAGCTTTCTTT. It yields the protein CAINDRGPDTEAFF.

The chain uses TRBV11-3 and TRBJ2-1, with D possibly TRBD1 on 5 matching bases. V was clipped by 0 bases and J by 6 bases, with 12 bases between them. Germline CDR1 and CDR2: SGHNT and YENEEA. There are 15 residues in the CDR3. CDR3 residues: CASSLDPPGRNEQFF. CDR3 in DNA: TGTGCCAGCAGCTTAGATCCTCCAGGGCGCAATGAGCAGTTCTTC.

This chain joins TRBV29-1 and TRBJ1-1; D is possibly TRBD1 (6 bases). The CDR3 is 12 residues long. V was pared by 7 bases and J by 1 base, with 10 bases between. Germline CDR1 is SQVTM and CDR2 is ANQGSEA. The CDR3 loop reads CSGGQPNTEAFF. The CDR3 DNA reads TGCAGCGGTGGACAGCCGAACACTGAAGCTTTCTTT.

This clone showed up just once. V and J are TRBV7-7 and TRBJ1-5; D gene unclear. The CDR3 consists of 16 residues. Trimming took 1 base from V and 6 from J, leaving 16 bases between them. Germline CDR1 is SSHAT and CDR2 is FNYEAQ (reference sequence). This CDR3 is CASSLVSRTRVQPQHF. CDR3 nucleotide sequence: TGTGCCAGCAGCTTAGTGAGCAGGACCCGGGTTCAGCCCCAGCATTTT.

The CDR3 loop is CSVQSGGTEAFF. The CDR3 coding sequence is TGCAGCGTTCAAAGCGGGGGCACTGAAGCTTTCTTT. The rearrangement uses TRBV29-1 and TRBJ1-1; possible D gene TRBD1, 5 bases. V was clipped by 5 bases and J by 4 bases, with 11 bases between them. Germline CDR1 is SQVTM and CDR2 is ANQGSEA. CDR3 length: 12 residues. Combining the CDR3 with reference TRBV29-1 and TRBJ1-1 gives the whole variable domain SAVISQKPSRDICQRGTSLTIQCQVDSQVTMMFWYRQQPGQSLTLIATANQGSEATYESGFVIDKFPISRPNLTFSTLTVSNMSPEDSSIYLCSVQSGGTEAFFGQGTRLTVV.

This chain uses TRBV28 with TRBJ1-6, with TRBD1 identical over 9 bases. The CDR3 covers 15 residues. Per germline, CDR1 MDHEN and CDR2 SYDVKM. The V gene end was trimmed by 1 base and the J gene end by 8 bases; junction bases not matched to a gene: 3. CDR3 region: CASSLSGTGYSPLHF. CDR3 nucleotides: TGTGCCAGCAGTTTATCAGGGACAGGGTATTCACCCCTCCACTTT.